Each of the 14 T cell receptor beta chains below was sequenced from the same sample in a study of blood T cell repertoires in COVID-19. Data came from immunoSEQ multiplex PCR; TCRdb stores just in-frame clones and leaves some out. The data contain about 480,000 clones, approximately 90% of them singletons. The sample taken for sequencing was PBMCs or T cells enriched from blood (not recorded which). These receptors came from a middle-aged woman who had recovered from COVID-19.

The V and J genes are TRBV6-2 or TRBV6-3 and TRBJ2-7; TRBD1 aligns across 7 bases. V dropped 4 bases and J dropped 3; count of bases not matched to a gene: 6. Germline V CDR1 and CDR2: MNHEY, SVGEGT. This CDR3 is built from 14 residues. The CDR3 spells CASSSIWDSYEQYF. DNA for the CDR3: TGTGCCAGCAGTTCGATCTGGGACAGCTACGAGCAGTACTTC.

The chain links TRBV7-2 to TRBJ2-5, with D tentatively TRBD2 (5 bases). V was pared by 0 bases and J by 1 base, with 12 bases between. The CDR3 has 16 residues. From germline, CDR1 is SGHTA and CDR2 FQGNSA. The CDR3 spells CASSLAPGNLQETQYF. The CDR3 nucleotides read TGTGCCAGCAGCTTAGCGCCGGGGAACCTCCAAGAGACCCAGTACTTC.

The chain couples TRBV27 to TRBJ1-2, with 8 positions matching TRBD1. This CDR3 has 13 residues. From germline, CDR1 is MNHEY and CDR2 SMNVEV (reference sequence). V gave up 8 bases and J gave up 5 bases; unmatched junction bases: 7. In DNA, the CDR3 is TGTGCCAGCGCCATTACAGGGGGGTATGGCTACACCTTC. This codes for CASAITGGYGYTF.

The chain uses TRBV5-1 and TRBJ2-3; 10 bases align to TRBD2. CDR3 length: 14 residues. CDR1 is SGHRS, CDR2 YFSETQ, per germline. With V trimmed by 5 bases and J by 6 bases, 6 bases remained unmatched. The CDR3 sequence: CASRGLAGVDTQYF. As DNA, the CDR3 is TGCGCCAGCAGAGGCCTAGCGGGAGTGGATACGCAGTATTTT.

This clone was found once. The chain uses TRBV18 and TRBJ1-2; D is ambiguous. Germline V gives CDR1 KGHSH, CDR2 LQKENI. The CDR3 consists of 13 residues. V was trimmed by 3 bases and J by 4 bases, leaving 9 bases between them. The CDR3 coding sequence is TGTGCCAGCTCACCGGACTCAGTCTATGGCTACACCTTC. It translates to CASSPDSVYGYTF. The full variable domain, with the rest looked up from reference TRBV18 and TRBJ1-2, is NAGVMQNPRHLVRRRGQEARLRCSPMKGHSHVYWYRQLPEEGLKFMVYLQKENIIDESGMPKERFSAEFPKEGPSILRIQQVVRGDSAAYFCASSPDSVYGYTFGSGTRLTVV.

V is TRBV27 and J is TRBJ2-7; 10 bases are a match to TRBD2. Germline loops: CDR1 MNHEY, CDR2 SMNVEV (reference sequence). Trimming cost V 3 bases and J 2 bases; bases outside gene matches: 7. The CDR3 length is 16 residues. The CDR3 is CASSFQGTSVTYEQYF. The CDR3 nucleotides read TGTGCCAGCAGTTTTCAAGGGACTAGCGTTACCTACGAGCAGTACTTC.

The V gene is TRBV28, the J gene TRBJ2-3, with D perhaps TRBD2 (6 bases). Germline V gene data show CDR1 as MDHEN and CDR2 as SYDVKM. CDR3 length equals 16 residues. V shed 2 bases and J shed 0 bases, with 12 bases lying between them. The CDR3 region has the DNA TGTGCCAGCAGTTTAGATATAAGCGGGAGCACAGATACGCAGTATTTT. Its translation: CASSLDISGSTDTQYF.

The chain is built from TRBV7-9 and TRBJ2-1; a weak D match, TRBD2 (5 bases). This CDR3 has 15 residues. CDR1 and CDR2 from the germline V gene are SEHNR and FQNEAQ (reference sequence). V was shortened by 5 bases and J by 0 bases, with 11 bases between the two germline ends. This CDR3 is CASSAVGSSYNEQFF. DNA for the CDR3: TGTGCCAGCAGCGCCGTGGGGAGCTCCTACAATGAGCAGTTCTTC.

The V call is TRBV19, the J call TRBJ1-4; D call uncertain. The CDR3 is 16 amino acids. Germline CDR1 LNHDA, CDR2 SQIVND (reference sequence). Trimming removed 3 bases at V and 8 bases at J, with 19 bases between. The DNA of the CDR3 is TGTGCCAGTAGTATCGAAGCTCTGAATTCCCGGGAAAAACTGTTTTTT. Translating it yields CASSIEALNSREKLFF.

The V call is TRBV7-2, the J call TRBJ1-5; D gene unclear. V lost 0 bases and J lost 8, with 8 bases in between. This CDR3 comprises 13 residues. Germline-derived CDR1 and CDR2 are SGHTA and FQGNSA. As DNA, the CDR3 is TGTGCCAGCAGCTTAGCTGAGGTGGAGCCCCAGCATTTT. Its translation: CASSLAEVEPQHF.

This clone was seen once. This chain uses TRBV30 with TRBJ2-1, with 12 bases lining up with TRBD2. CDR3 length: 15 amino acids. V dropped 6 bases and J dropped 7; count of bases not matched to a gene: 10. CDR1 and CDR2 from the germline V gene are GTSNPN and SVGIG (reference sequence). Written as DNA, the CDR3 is TGTGCCTGCACGACTAGCGGGAGAGGGCGGAATGAGCAGTTCTTC. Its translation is CACTTSGRGRNEQFF.

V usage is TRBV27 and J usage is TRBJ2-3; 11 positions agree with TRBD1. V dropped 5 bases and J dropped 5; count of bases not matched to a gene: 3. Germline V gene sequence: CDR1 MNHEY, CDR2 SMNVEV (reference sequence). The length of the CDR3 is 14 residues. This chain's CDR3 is CASSLGQGGDTQYF. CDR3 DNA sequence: TGTGCCAGCAGTCTGGGACAGGGGGGAGATACGCAGTATTTT.

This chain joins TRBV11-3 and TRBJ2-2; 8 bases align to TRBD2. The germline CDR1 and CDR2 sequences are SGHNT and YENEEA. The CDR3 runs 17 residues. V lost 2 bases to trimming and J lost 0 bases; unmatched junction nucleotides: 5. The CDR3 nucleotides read TGTGCCAGCAGCTTAATCCTAGCGGGCCCGAACACCGGGGAGCTGTTTTTT. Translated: CASSLILAGPNTGELFF.

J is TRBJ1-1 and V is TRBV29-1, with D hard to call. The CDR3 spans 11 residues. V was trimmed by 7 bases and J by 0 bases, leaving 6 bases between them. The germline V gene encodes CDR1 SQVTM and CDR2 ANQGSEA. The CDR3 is CSAKMNTEAFF. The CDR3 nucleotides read TGCAGCGCTAAAATGAACACTGAAGCTTTCTTT. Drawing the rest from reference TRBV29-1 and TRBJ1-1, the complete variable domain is SAVISQKPSRDICQRGTSLTIQCQVDSQVTMMFWYRQQPGQSLTLIATANQGSEATYESGFVIDKFPISRPNLTFSTLTVSNMSPEDSSIYLCSAKMNTEAFFGQGTRLTVV.